This T cell receptor beta chain is drawn from a study of shared clonotypes between healthy human individuals. Study outcomes and limitations: Naive CD4 clonotypes overlapped across several donors at about 5.3%.

The data were produced by immunoSEQ multiplex PCR, yet TCRdb's version contains in-frame clones alone and is incomplete. The sample has more than 550,000 clones; roughly 72% are singletons. As to this clone: The antigen is not known.

The ends lost 6 bases at V and 0 bases at J; junction bases unmatched: 4. The CDR3 has 15 residues. The germline V gene encodes CDR1 WNHNN and CDR2 SYGVQD (reference sequence). This sequence joins TRBV10-1 and TRBJ2-1; 8 bases map to TRBD1. The sample consisted of memory CD4+ T cells sorted from blood. Documented subset: CD45RA-negative fraction. This receptor was taken from a woman in her 30s in good health. The CDR3 bases are TGCGCCAGCAGGGACAGGGCGTTCTCCTACAATGAGCAGTTCTTC. Translated: CASRDRAFSYNEQFF.